This T cell receptor beta chain emerged from a study of early T cells in non-severe SARS-CoV-2 infection. Study-wide context: Chains were not paired, and sequencing was done on bulk RNA from unsorted whole blood. Study observations and caveats: Database matching using VDJdb favored anti-spike CD8 responses, with private and CD4 specificities left missing.

The CDR3 loop spans 14 amino acids. Germline V gene lookup returns CDR1 SGDLS and CDR2 YYNGEE. V lost 0 bases and J lost 2, with 9 bases in between. On this clonotype itself: Its antigen is currently unknown.

Attachment of unique molecular identifiers to individual cDNA molecules was performed. TCRdb re-called the 5' RACE reads with MiXCR, one entry per CDR3 protein. The sample yields about 63,000 distinct CDR3 sequences, over 10% seen once. The chain joins TRBV9 to TRBJ2-7; D remains ambiguous. Sequences were obtained from whole blood. The sequence derives from an adult who was a healthcare worker with PCR-confirmed SARS-CoV-2 infection or an uninfected control (not recorded which). The CDR3 DNA sequence: TGTGCCAGCAGCGTAGGTTCCTACACCTACGAGCAGTACTTC. Translated: CASSVGSYTYEQYF.